This is a list of T cell receptor beta chains from one sample in a study of blood T cell repertoires in COVID-19. Generated by immunoSEQ multiplex PCR, the TCRdb table keeps only in-frame clones and is missing some. This sample carries about 320,000 clones, 88% of them seen once, and the ten largest clones take 1.5% to 2%. Sequenced material: peripheral blood. The receptors were gathered from a woman between 25 and 40 years old with COVID-19, enrolled during active disease. Each CDR3 is given with its conserved first and last residue. D genes are given only for firm matches. Part of the rows lack a size; the others show once, few, many or a class for expanded clones.

clone_size | j_call | d_call | v_call | cdr3_nt | cdr3_aa
. | TRBJ2-7 | TRBD2 | TRBV9 | TGTGCCAGCAGCGTAACCCCTAGCGGATCCTACGAGCAGTACTTC | CASSVTPSGSYEQYF
. | TRBJ2-1 | . | TRBV19 | TGTGCCAGTAGTCCGCCGGCCACAGGAGTCTTGTATGAGCAGTTCTTC | CASSPPATGVLYEQFF
. | TRBJ1-1 | . | TRBV5-1 | TGCGCCAGCAGCTTGGGGGCAGCGAACACTGAAGCTTTCTTT | CASSLGAANTEAFF
. | TRBJ2-1 | TRBD2 | TRBV11-2 | TGTGCCAGCAGCCAAGGGACTAGCGGGGTTAATGAGCAGTTCTTC | CASSQGTSGVNEQFF
. | TRBJ2-1 | . | TRBV19 | TGTGCCACTTCGGAGTCCTCCTTTAACAATGAGCAGTTCTTC | CATSESSFNNEQFF
. | TRBJ2-3 | TRBD2 | TRBV18 | TGTGCCAGCTCTCCCGGACTAGCCAGCACGGATACGCAGTATTTT | CASSPGLASTDTQYF
. | TRBJ1-6 | . | TRBV19 | TGTGCCAGTAGTATAGATCTGTTCCGCGGCAGGGAAGGATTTGTCTCACCCCTCCACTTT | CASSIDLFRGREGFVSPLHF
. | TRBJ2-2 | TRBD2 | TRBV7-9 | TGTGCCAGCAGCTTAGATGGACTAGCTGGCGGGGAGCTGTTTTTT | CASSLDGLAGGELFF
. | TRBJ1-2 | TRBD1 | TRBV6-2/TRBV6-3 | TGTGCCAGCAGTTACTCGCGGAACGGACAGGGGGCTGGTGGCTACACCTTC | CASSYSRNGQGAGGYTF
. | TRBJ2-3 | TRBD2 | TRBV4-1 | TGCGCCAGCAGCCGACGACTAGCGGGGGACCCTTCAAATACGCAGTATTTT | CASSRRLAGDPSNTQYF
. | TRBJ1-4 | . | TRBV6-5 | TGTGCCAGCGGCGAGAAGGGGATTTATAATGAAAAACTGTTTTTT | CASGEKGIYNEKLFF
. | TRBJ1-5 | . | TRBV5-4 | TGTGCCAGCAGCCTTGGGCCCAGGGAGCCCCAGCATTTT | CASSLGPREPQHF
. | TRBJ2-1 | . | TRBV5-4 | TGTGCCAGCAGCCTGTCGGGGTACGATGAGCAGTTCTTC | CASSLSGYDEQFF
. | TRBJ1-6 | . | TRBV18 | TGTGCCAGCTCCACAACGACAGGCGGCTATAATTCACCCCTCCACTTT | CASSTTTGGYNSPLHF
. | TRBJ1-4 | . | TRBV6-5 | TGTGCCAGCACCAGGACATTGGGAGGTGAAAAACTGTTTTTT | CASTRTLGGEKLFF
. | TRBJ1-5 | . | TRBV28 | TGTGCCACCACTCGCTGGAGAGAAGGCAATCAGCCCCAGCATTTT | CATTRWREGNQPQHF
. | TRBJ1-1 | TRBD1 | TRBV10-3 | TGTGCCACCGCCGGGACAGCGAACACTGAAGCTTTCTTT | CATAGTANTEAFF
. | TRBJ2-5 | . | TRBV2 | TGTGCCAGTCACTCGGGTTTGGAGACCCAGTACTTC | CASHSGLETQYF
. | TRBJ1-1 | . | TRBV5-1 | TGCGCCAGCAGCTTGCTTCCAGGGCTTTCTATGAACACTGAAGCTTTCTTT | CASSLLPGLSMNTEAFF
. | TRBJ2-7 | TRBD1 | TRBV6-5 | TGTGCCAGCAGTTACACAGGACAGGGTGCGGAGCAGTACTTC | CASSYTGQGAEQYF
. | TRBJ1-2 | . | TRBV20-1 | TGCAGTGCTAGTGCGGGGGGGCTGGATGGCTACACCTTC | CSASAGGLDGYTF
many | TRBJ1-6 | . | TRBV2 | TGTGCCAGCAGTGAGTTCAGGAGGGACTCACCCCTCCACTTT | CASSEFRRDSPLHF
. | TRBJ1-4 | TRBD1 | TRBV7-2 | TGTGCCAGCAGCTTAGGACAGGGATATGAAAAACTGTTTTTT | CASSLGQGYEKLFF
few | TRBJ1-2 | . | TRBV20-1 | TGCAGTGCTAGTATCCGCGTACAGACTAACTATGGCTACACCTTC | CSASIRVQTNYGYTF
once | TRBJ1-3 | . | TRBV12-3/TRBV12-4 | TGTGCCAGCAGTATCTCGGGAGACACCATATATTTT | CASSISGDTIYF
. | TRBJ2-4 | TRBD2 | TRBV19 | TGTGCCAGTAGTATCGGGTATCGCGGGGGGGCCGGTGAAAACATTCAGTACTTC | CASSIGYRGGAGENIQYF
few | TRBJ1-5 | . | TRBV19 | TGTGCCAGCAAATTCTATGGGGGGGGCACGCAGCCCCAGCATTTT | CASKFYGGGTQPQHF
. | TRBJ1-5 | . | TRBV5-1 | TGCGCCAGCAGCTTGTCCCGACATCGAAGCAATCAGCCCCAGCATTTT | CASSLSRHRSNQPQHF
once | TRBJ1-6 | . | TRBV4-1 | TGCGCCAGCAGCCAGGACAATCGGGGACAAGGGATTAATTCACCCCTCCACTTT | CASSQDNRGQGINSPLHF
. | TRBJ1-6 | . | TRBV7-2 | TGTGCCAGCAGCTTAGTAGCCGCGACAGTTTATAATTCACCCCTCCACTTT | CASSLVAATVYNSPLHF
. | TRBJ1-2 | . | TRBV24-1 | TGTGCCACCAGTGATGCAGACGGGACTTATGGCTACACCTTC | CATSDADGTYGYTF
once | TRBJ2-7 | TRBD2 | TRBV4-1 | TGCGCCAGCAGCCAAGCTAAGCGGGGGGGTATCTACGAGCAGTACTTC | CASSQAKRGGIYEQYF
. | TRBJ1-6 | . | TRBV15 | TGTGCCACCAGCAGAACGCGACAGTGGGATTCACCCCTCCACTTT | CATSRTRQWDSPLHF
. | TRBJ2-5 | . | TRBV7-3 | TGTGCCAGCAGCTCGGGTGCTATGGAGACCCAGTACTTC | CASSSGAMETQYF
once | TRBJ1-2 | . | TRBV5-1 | TGCGCCAGCAGGACTGACAGAAACTATGGCTACACCTTC | CASRTDRNYGYTF
. | TRBJ2-2 | . | TRBV18 | TGTGCCAGCTCACCCCGGACAGGGGAGCTGTTTTTT | CASSPRTGELFF